A selection of T cell receptor beta chains follows, all from one sample in a study of blood T cell repertoires in COVID-19. TCRdb keeps only in-frame clones here, not all; method: immunoSEQ multiplex PCR. The sample includes approximately 71,000 clones, 65% to 80% of them seen just once. What was sequenced was peripheral blood. Receptors were obtained from a man in his 60s with active or convalescent COVID-19. CDR3s include the opening cysteine and the closing phenylalanine or tryptophan. D genes are given only for firm matches. Rows give clone size only sometimes, using once, few, many, or a class for an expanded clone.

CDR3 | DNA | J | size | V | D
CASMIIGGGTEAFF | TGTGCCAGTATGATTATTGGGGGAGGCACTGAAGCTTTCTTT | TRBJ1-1 | NA | TRBV19 | NA
CASSLDRVGYGYTF | TGTGCCAGCAGCTTAGACAGGGTTGGCTATGGCTACACCTTC | TRBJ1-2 | NA | TRBV7-9 | NA
CASSPGTGSLRAFF | TGTGCCAGCAGCCCTGGGACAGGGAGCCTTCGCGCTTTCTTT | TRBJ1-1 | few | TRBV7-9 | TRBD1
CASSPPGQTNTEAFF | TGTGCCAGCAGCCCACCGGGACAGACGAACACTGAAGCTTTCTTT | TRBJ1-1 | NA | TRBV7-9 | TRBD1
CASSHQGWDEKLFF | TGTGCCAGCAGCCATCAGGGGTGGGATGAAAAACTGTTTTTT | TRBJ1-4 | NA | TRBV11-2 | NA
CASSLHRTSSGNTIYF | TGTGCCAGCAGCTTACACAGGACAAGCTCTGGAAACACCATATATTTT | TRBJ1-3 | NA | TRBV7-2 | NA
CASSRRPSGTADTGELFF | TGCGCCAGCAGCCGCAGACCTAGTGGGACAGCAGACACCGGGGAGCTGTTTTTT | TRBJ2-2 | few | TRBV4-1 | TRBD1
CASSSGQGPYEQYF | TGCGCCAGCAGCTCGGGACAGGGGCCCTACGAGCAGTACTTC | TRBJ2-7 | NA | TRBV5-1 | TRBD1
CASSSPGQGKPQHF | TGTGCCAGCAGCTCTCCGGGACAGGGGAAGCCCCAGCATTTT | TRBJ1-5 | NA | TRBV7-8 | TRBD1
CASSRGTSGGEYPSTDTQYF | TGTGCCAGCAGCCGCGGGACTAGCGGGGGGGAATACCCTAGCACAGATACGCAGTATTTT | TRBJ2-3 | NA | TRBV7-8 | TRBD2
CAIISGRNTIYF | TGTGCCATTATCAGCGGACGAAACACCATATATTTT | TRBJ1-3 | NA | TRBV7-9 | NA
CASSSTGSSGNTIYF | TGTGCCAGCAGCTCTACAGGGTCCTCTGGAAACACCATATATTTT | TRBJ1-3 | NA | TRBV11-2 | NA